Detailed here is one T cell receptor (beta chain). A single record per CDR3 protein comes from TCRdb applying MiXCR to the RT-PCR reads. The sample has around 700,000 distinct CDR3 sequences, over 12% seen once. Germline-derived CDR1 and CDR2 are KGHSH and LQKENI. This CDR3 has 13 residues. Trimming shortened V by 2 bases and J by 4 bases, and 7 bases separated the two germline ends. The receptor comes from a female donor in good health, serving as a healthy control. The chain combines TRBV18 with TRBJ2-3; D is unclear. Sequenced input: memory CD4+ T cells from blood. CDR3 in amino acids: CASSPNRPDTQYF. The DNA of the CDR3 is TGTGCCAGCTCACCAAATAGGCCAGATACGCAGTATTTT. Full variable domain (missing parts from reference TRBV18 and TRBJ2-3): NAGVMQNPRHLVRRRGQEARLRCSPMKGHSHVYWYRQLPEEGLKFMVYLQKENIIDESGMPKERFSAEFPKEGPSILRIQQVVRGDSAAYFCASSPNRPDTQYFGPGTRLTVL.